This entry describes one T cell receptor beta chain. Method: immunoSEQ multiplex PCR; TCRdb's copy keeps in-frame clones and lacks some. This sample carries roughly 97,000 clones, roughly four fifths of them seen once, and the ten largest clones take about 5%. Germline CDR1 is SNHLY and CDR2 is FYNNEI. The CDR3 is made up of 14 amino acids. After removal of 6 bases from V and 5 bases from J, the junction contained 5 bases not matched to a gene. The data were obtained in a study of blood T cell repertoires in COVID-19. This chain connects TRBV2 to TRBJ2-1; TRBD1 matches at 9 bases. The specimen sequenced was peripheral blood. The TCR originated in a man aged 55-75 years with acute or convalescent COVID-19. CDR3 coding DNA: TGTGCCAGCAGACGGGACAGGGAGAACAATGAGCAGTTCTTC. It translates to CASRRDRENNEQFF.